This is a list of T cell receptor beta chains from one sample in a study of blood T cell repertoires in COVID-19. Profiling relied on immunoSEQ multiplex PCR, and the TCRdb table lists in-frame clones only, not all of them. The sample has roughly 400,000 clones, approximately 92% seen once. The sequenced sample consisted of PBMCs or T cells enriched from blood (not recorded which). The receptors come from a man aged 30 to 45 who had recovered from COVID-19. Each CDR3 is given with its conserved first and last residue. The D gene is left open where the match is weak. Clone size, where shown, is once, few, many, or a class for clones that have expanded.

.	TRBD1	TRBJ1-6	TRBV28	CASSLGDRVFSPLHF	TGTGCCAGCAGTTTGGGAGACAGGGTGTTTTCACCCCTCCACTTT
.	TRBD2	TRBJ2-7	TRBV6-5	CASSYVRGGEQYF	TGTGCCAGCAGTTACGTCCGCGGGGGCGAGCAGTACTTC
.	.	TRBJ1-5	TRBV2	CASSMTTVEPQHF	TGTGCCAGCAGTATGACAACAGTAGAGCCCCAGCATTTT
once	.	TRBJ1-2	TRBV27	CASSLSHPRAAANYGYTF	TGTGCCAGCAGTTTATCCCACCCCCGAGCGGCCGCTAACTATGGCTACACCTTC
once	.	TRBJ1-1	TRBV19	CASSIVRGGPEAFF	TGTGCCAGTAGTATCGTAAGGGGGGGGCCTGAAGCTTTCTTT
.	.	TRBJ1-6	TRBV6-4	CASSERTRNSPLHF	TGTGCCAGCAGTGAACGGACAAGAAATTCACCCCTCCACTTT
.	.	TRBJ2-7	TRBV5-5	CASSLASFSPVLFEQYF	TGTGCCAGCAGCTTGGCCAGTTTTTCGCCCGTTCTCTTCGAGCAGTACTTC
few	TRBD2	TRBJ2-1	TRBV11-2	CASSPTSGIGNEQFF	TGTGCCAGCAGCCCGACTAGCGGGATAGGGAATGAGCAGTTCTTC
.	TRBD1	TRBJ1-5	TRBV19	CASEIARGSNQPQHF	TGTGCCAGCGAGATCGCCAGGGGGAGCAATCAGCCCCAGCATTTT
.	.	TRBJ1-5	TRBV5-6	CASSQAGAGNQPQHF	TGTGCCAGCAGCCAAGCAGGGGCTGGCAATCAGCCCCAGCATTTT
few	.	TRBJ1-5	TRBV6-5	CASSTRATLNQPQHF	TGTGCCAGCAGCACCAGGGCCACCCTTAATCAGCCCCAGCATTTT